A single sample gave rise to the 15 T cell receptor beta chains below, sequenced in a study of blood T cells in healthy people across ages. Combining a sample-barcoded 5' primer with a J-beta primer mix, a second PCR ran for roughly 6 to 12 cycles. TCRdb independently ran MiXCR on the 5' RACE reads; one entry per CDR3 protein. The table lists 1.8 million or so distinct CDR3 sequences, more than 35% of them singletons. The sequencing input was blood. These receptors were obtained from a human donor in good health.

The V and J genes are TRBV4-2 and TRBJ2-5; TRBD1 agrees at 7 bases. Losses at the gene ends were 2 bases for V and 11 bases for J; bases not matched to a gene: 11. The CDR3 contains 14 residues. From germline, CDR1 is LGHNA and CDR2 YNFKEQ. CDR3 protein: CASSQPTGTQEQYF. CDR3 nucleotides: TGTGCCAGCAGCCAACCGACAGGGACGCAGGAGCAGTACTTC.

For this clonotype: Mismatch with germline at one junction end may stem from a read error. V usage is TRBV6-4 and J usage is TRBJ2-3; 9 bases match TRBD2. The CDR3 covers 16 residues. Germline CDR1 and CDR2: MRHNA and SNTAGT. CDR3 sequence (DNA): TGTGCCAGCAGTCAGGGCGGCGGGGGGGCCGAAGATGCGCAGTATTTT. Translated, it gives CASSQGGGGAEDAQYF.

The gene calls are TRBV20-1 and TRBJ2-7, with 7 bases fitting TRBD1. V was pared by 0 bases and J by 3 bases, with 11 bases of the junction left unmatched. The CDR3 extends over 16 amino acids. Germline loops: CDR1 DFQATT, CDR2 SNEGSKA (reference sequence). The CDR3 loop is CSAREEKGRGFYEQYF. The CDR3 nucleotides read TGCAGTGCTAGAGAGGAGAAGGGCAGGGGGTTCTACGAGCAGTACTTC.

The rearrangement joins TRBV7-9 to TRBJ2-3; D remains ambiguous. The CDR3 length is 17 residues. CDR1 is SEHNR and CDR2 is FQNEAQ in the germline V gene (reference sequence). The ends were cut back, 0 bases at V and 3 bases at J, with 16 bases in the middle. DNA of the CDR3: TGTGCCAGCAGCTTAGCCCAGGCCGCTTGGCTTACAGATACGCAGTATTTT. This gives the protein CASSLAQAAWLTDTQYF. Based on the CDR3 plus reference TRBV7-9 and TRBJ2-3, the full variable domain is DTGVSQNPRHKITKRGQNVTFRCDPISEHNRLYWYRQTLGQGPEFLTYFQNEAQLEKSRLLSDRFSAERPKGSFSTLEIQRTEQGDSAMYLCASSLAQAAWLTDTQYFGPGTRLTVL.

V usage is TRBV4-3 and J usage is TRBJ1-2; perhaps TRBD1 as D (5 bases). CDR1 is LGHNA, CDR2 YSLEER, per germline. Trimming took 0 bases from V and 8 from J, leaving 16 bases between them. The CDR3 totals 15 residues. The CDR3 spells CASSQEWRQSAGYTF. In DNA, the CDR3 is TGCGCCAGCAGCCAAGAGTGGAGACAGTCTGCGGGCTACACCTTC.

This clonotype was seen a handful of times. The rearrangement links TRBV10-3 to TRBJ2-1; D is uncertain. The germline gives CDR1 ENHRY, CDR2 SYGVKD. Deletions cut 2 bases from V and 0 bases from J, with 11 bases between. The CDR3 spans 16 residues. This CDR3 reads CAISEPQESSYNEQFF. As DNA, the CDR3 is TGTGCCATCAGTGAGCCGCAGGAAAGCTCCTACAATGAGCAGTTCTTC.

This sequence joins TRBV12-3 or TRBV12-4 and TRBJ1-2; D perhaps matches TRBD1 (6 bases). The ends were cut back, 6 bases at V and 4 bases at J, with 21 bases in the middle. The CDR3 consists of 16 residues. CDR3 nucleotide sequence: TGTGCCAGCAGCCTTACCCTATCGACAGGTACCTATGGCTACACCTTC. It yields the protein CASSLTLSTGTYGYTF.

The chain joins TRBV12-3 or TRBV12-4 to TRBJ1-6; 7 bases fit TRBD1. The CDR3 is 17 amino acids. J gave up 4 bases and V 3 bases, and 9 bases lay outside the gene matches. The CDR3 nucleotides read TGTGCCAGCAGTTTTCGAGGGGGCGCAGGGTATAATTCACCCCTCCACTTT. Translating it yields CASSFRGGAGYNSPLHF.

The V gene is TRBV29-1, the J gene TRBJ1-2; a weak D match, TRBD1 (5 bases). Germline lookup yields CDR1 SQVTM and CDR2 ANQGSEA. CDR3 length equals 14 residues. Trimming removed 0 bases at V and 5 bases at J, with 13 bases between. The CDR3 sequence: CSVEDPRRGYGYTF. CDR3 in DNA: TGCAGCGTTGAAGACCCGCGGCGGGGGTATGGCTACACCTTC.

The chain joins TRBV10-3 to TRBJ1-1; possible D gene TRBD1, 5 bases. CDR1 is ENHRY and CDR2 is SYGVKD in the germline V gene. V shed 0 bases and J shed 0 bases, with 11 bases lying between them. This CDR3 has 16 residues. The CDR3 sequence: CAISESPTVMNTEAFF. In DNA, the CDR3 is TGTGCCATCAGTGAGTCGCCGACAGTAATGAACACTGAAGCTTTCTTT.

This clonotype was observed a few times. CDR3 loop: CSAAGEGDQPQHF. CDR3 sequence (DNA): TGCAGTGCTGCCGGCGAGGGAGATCAGCCCCAGCATTTT. The chain recombines TRBV20-1 with TRBJ1-5, with D uncertain. There are 13 residues in the CDR3. Per germline, CDR1 DFQATT and CDR2 SNEGSKA (reference sequence). V lost 5 bases and J lost 5, with 13 bases in between.

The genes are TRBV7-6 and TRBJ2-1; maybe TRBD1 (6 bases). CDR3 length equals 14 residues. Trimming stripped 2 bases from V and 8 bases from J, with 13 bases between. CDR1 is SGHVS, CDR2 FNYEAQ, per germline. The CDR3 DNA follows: TGTGCCAGCAGCTTATCTGGACAGAGGGATGAGCAGTTCTTC. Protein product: CASSLSGQRDEQFF.

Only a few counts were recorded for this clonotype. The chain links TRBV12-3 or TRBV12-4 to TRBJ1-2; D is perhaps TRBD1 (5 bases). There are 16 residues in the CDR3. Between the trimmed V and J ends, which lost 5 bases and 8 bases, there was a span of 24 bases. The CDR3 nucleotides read TGTGCCAGCAGTCTCCCACGCGAAAAGGGGACGGGGGGCTACACCTTC. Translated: CASSLPREKGTGGYTF.

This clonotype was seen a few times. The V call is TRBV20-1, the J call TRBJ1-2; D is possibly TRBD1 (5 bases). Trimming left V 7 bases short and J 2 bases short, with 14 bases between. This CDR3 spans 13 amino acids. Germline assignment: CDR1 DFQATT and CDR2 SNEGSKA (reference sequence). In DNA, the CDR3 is TGCAGTGGGCGGCGGGGGTCGAACTATGGCTACACCTTC. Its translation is CSGRRGSNYGYTF.

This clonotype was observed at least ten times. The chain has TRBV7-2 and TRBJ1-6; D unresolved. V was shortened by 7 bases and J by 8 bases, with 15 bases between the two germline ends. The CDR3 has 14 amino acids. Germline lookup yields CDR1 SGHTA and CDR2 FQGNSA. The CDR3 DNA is TGTGCCAGCATCGTTGGTGCCAGACATTCACCCCTCCACTTT. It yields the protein CASIVGARHSPLHF.